This TCR beta chain was captured by sequencing in a study of blood T cell repertoires in COVID-19. The assay was immunoSEQ multiplex PCR, and TCRdb's table has in-frame clones only and misses some. In the table there are about 150,000 clones, roughly 85% of which are singletons. Sequencing was done on a sample of PBMCs or T cells enriched from blood (not recorded which). The origin of this receptor is a woman in her 70s in a cohort exposed to, infected with or recovered from COVID-19 (not recorded which).

CDR3 sequence (DNA): TGTGCCAGCAGCCGTATTCGAGGGGGTTCGAACACCGGGGAGCTGTTTTTT. Protein product: CASSRIRGGSNTGELFF. The chain carries TRBV11-2 and TRBJ2-2, with a weak D call TRBD1 (6 bases). The CDR3 extends over 17 amino acids. Germline CDR1 and CDR2: SGHAT and FQNNGV. Trimming left V 5 bases short and J 0 bases short, with 16 bases between.